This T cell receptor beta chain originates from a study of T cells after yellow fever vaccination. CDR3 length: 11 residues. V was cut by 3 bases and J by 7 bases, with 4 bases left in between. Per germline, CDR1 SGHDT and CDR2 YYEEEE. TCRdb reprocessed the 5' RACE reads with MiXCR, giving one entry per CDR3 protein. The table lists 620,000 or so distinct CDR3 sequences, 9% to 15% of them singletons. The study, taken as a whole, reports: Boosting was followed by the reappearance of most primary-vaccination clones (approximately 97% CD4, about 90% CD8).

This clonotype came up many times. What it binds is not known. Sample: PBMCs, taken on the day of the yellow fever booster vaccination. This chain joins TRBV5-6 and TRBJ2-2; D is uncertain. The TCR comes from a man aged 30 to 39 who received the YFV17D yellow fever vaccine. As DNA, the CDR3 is TGTGCCAGCAGCTCATACGGGGAGCTGTTTTTT. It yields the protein CASSSYGELFF.